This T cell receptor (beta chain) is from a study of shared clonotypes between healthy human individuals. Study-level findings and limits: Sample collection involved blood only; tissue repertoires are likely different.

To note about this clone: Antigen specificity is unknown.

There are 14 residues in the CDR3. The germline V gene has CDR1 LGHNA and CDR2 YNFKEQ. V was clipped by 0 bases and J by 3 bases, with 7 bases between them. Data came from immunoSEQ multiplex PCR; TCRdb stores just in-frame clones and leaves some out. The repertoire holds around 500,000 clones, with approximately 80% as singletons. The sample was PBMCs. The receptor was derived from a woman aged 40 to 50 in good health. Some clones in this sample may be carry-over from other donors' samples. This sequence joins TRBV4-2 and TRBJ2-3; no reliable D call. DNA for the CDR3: TGTGCCAGCAGCCAAGACTGGACGACAGATACGCAGTATTTT. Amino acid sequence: CASSQDWTTDTQYF.